This is a list of T cell receptor beta chains from one sample in a study of monozygotic twins with inflammatory bowel disease. TCRdb reanalyzed the 5' RACE reads and collapses them to one entry per CDR3 protein, without DNA. This table holds 400,000 to 500,000 distinct CDR3 sequences. Sample: blood. Source of these receptors: a human donor with ulcerative colitis or Crohn's disease, or a healthy co-twin of an affected twin (not recorded which). The CDR3 runs from the conserved cysteine through the conserved F or W.

V	J	length	CDR3
TRBV6-1	TRBJ2-3	16	CASRVARAGLTDTQYF
TRBV10-3	TRBJ1-5	14	CAISPGTNNQPQHF
TRBV29-1	TRBJ2-5	14	CSVEARLAEETQYF
TRBV7-9	TRBJ2-2	16	CASSGRDRGVTGELFF
TRBV7-2	TRBJ1-3	17	CASSAPGAGGSGNTIYF
TRBV5-1	TRBJ1-2	13	CASSDRGNYGYTF
TRBV15	TRBJ2-7	15	CATSSRTSGSYEQYF
TRBV7-9	TRBJ2-3	12	CASGGATDTQYF
TRBV10-3	TRBJ1-2	12	CAISDGQYGYTF
TRBV6-5	TRBJ1-6	16	CASRYKGGRDNSPLHF
TRBV5-1	TRBJ2-7	14	CASSFSGSPYEQYF
TRBV6-5	TRBJ2-7	13	CASSYDPSYEQYF
TRBV10-3	TRBJ1-4	12	CASGTGSEKLFF
TRBV27	TRBJ1-1	14	CASSGHRVGTEAFF